Following are 6 T cell receptor beta chains from one sample sequenced in a study of T cell responses to AZD1222 COVID-19 vaccine. The assay was immunoSEQ multiplex PCR, and TCRdb's table has in-frame clones only and misses some. The table lists approximately 100,000 clones, around 87% of them singletons. The sample here was peripheral blood, taken 28 days after the second AZD1222 dose. The receptors come from an adult who received the AZD1222 COVID-19 vaccine.

The rearrangement joins TRBV5-1 to TRBJ2-2; D is uncertain. Trimming pared 5 bases from V and 1 base from J, leaving 3 bases between. The CDR3 loop spans 12 amino acids. CDR1 and CDR2 (germline): SGHRS, YFSETQ. CDR3 amino acids: CASSWNTGELFF. The CDR3, as DNA: TGCGCCAGCAGTTGGAACACCGGGGAGCTGTTTTTT.

This clone was picked up one time. The J gene is TRBJ2-3, the V gene TRBV20-1; D is ambiguous. The V end was cut by 3 bases, the J end by 6 bases, with 7 bases between. From germline, CDR1 is DFQATT and CDR2 SNEGSKA (reference sequence). CDR3 length equals 11 residues. The CDR3 spells CSARGYDTQYF. The CDR3 bases are TGCAGTGCTAGGGGCTATGATACGCAGTATTTT.

This clone was recorded a few times. V usage is TRBV5-5 and J usage is TRBJ2-1, with 8 bases that match TRBD2. The CDR3 contains 15 residues. V was clipped by 0 bases and J by 2 bases; unmatched bases: 1. The germline gives CDR1 SGHKS, CDR2 YYEKEE (reference sequence). CDR3 sequence reads: CASSLGGRTYNEQFF. CDR3 nucleotide sequence: TGTGCCAGCAGCTTGGGCGGGAGGACCTACAATGAGCAGTTCTTC.

The chain employs TRBV6-5 and TRBJ2-7; D perhaps matches TRBD2 (5 bases). Trimming removed 4 bases from V and 3 bases from J, with 10 bases in between. Germline CDR1 and CDR2: MNHEY and SVGAGI. The CDR3 has 13 amino acids. CDR3 region: CASSSTRFYEQYF. As DNA, the CDR3 is TGTGCCAGCAGTTCTACTAGATTCTACGAGCAGTACTTC.

The table lists this clone with a count of one. The chain combines TRBV5-8 with TRBJ1-2; D might be TRBD1 (5 bases). The CDR3 is 16 amino acids. The V end was cut by 4 bases, the J end by 4 bases, with 20 bases between. Germline lookup yields CDR1 SGHTS and CDR2 YDEGEE. The chain's CDR3 is CASSPGGLHPSYGYTF. The CDR3 DNA reads TGTGCCAGCAGCCCGGGGGGACTTCATCCTTCCTATGGCTACACCTTC.

The chain joins TRBV7-3 to TRBJ1-1; D perhaps matches TRBD1 (5 bases). V lost 5 bases and J lost 4, with 23 bases in between. The CDR3 length is 17 residues. Germline values: CDR1 SGHTA, CDR2 FQGTGA. CDR3 region: CASSPQGVGGYFTEAFF. DNA for the CDR3: TGTGCCAGCAGCCCTCAAGGGGTTGGGGGTTATTTCACTGAAGCTTTCTTT.